This is a list of T cell receptor beta chains from one sample in a study of T cell changes during pregnancy in multiple sclerosis. This table comes from immunoSEQ multiplex PCR, and its TCRdb copy is limited to in-frame clones, with some not included. The table records 65,000 to 95,000 clones, about 93% of them present only once. The sample was peripheral blood, taken after pregnancy. These receptor sequences come from a female donor in good health, enrolled as a control in a pregnancy study. Each CDR3 is given with its conserved first and last residue. A D gene is named only where the DNA matches it firmly. Rows give clone size only sometimes, using once, few, many, or a class for an expanded clone.

NA	TRBV5-6	NA	TRBJ2-2	TGTGCCAGCAGCTGGTTGGGTAGCAGGGGGAACACCGGGGAGCTGTTTTTT	CASSWLGSRGNTGELFF
NA	TRBV7-9	NA	TRBJ2-3	TGTGCCAGCAGCAAATCCGGTGTCACAGATACGCAGTATTTT	CASSKSGVTDTQYF
TRBD1	TRBV7-2	NA	TRBJ1-2	TGTGCCAGCAGCCCCGACAGGGACTATGGCTACACCTTC	CASSPDRDYGYTF
TRBD2	TRBV5-1	NA	TRBJ2-5	TGCGCCAGCAGCGGGACTAGCGGCTTAGGGACCCAGTACTTC	CASSGTSGLGTQYF
TRBD2	TRBV9	NA	TRBJ2-1	TGTGCCAGCAGCTTACGACTAGCCCGTGAGCAGTTCTTC	CASSLRLAREQFF
NA	TRBV7-8	NA	TRBJ2-7	TGTGCCAGCAGCTTAGTCATAGCAGCTGGGTACGAGCAGTACTTC	CASSLVIAAGYEQYF
TRBD1	TRBV6-6	NA	TRBJ1-3	TGTGCCAGCAGTTTTACCGGGACAGCGTCTGGAAACACCATATATTTT	CASSFTGTASGNTIYF
TRBD2	TRBV6-5	NA	TRBJ2-5	TGTGCCAGCAGCCTCCGCGGGAGGAGGGAGACCCAGTACTTC	CASSLRGRRETQYF
NA	TRBV7-3	NA	TRBJ2-1	TGTGCCAGCAGCTTAGGGCTAGCCGCCTACAATGAGCAGTTCTTC	CASSLGLAAYNEQFF
TRBD1	TRBV4-3	NA	TRBJ2-3	TGCGCCAGCAGCCAAGGGACAGGGCGGGCAGATACGCAGTATTTT	CASSQGTGRADTQYF
TRBD2	TRBV4-1	NA	TRBJ2-1	TGCGCCAGCAGCCACCCCCCTAGCGGCTCCTACAATGAGCAGTTCTTC	CASSHPPSGSYNEQFF
NA	TRBV13	NA	TRBJ2-6	TGTGCCAGCAGCTTAGGCGGGGCGAACGGCGGGGTCTTCTCTGGGGCCAACGTCCTGACTTTC	CASSLGGANGGVFSGANVLTF
NA	TRBV5-4	NA	TRBJ1-1	TGTGCCAGCAGCTTCGGGGGTCGCACTGAAGCTTTCTTT	CASSFGGRTEAFF
NA	TRBV9	NA	TRBJ2-2	TGTGCCAGCAGCGTAGCATCCGGGACCGGGGAGCTGTTTTTT	CASSVASGTGELFF
TRBD2	TRBV7-2	NA	TRBJ2-2	TGTGCCAGCAGGCGCGGGGGAACGAACACCGGGGAGCTGTTTTTT	CASRRGGTNTGELFF
TRBD1	TRBV7-2	NA	TRBJ2-5	TGTGCCAGCAGCCACCGGCAGGGGGATAGGACCCAGTACTTC	CASSHRQGDRTQYF
TRBD1	TRBV13	NA	TRBJ2-5	TGTGCCAGCAGCTCGATCCGGGACAGGGGAAAGCAAGAGACCCAGTACTTC	CASSSIRDRGKQETQYF
NA	TRBV27	NA	TRBJ1-4	TGTGCCAGCAGTCCCCCCCGGGGGAAAGGGGCTAATGAAAAACTGTTTTTT	CASSPPRGKGANEKLFF
NA	TRBV7-9	NA	TRBJ2-1	TGTGCCAGCAGCTCACAGGGAAGGGGCTACAATGAGCAGTTCTTC	CASSSQGRGYNEQFF
NA	TRBV6-4	NA	TRBJ1-1	TGTGCCAGCAAAAGGACGGAGGGGAACACTGAAGCTTTCTTT	CASKRTEGNTEAFF
NA	TRBV7-9	NA	TRBJ2-5	TGTGCCAGCAGCCGCGCGGGGGCACTTCCGTCGGAGACCCAGTACTTC	CASSRAGALPSETQYF
TRBD2	TRBV28	NA	TRBJ2-1	TGTGCCAGTCGGACTAGCCTCTACAATGAGCAGTTCTTC	CASRTSLYNEQFF
TRBD2	TRBV7-2	NA	TRBJ2-5	TGTGCCAGCAGCTTAGCCGGGACTAACGAAGAGACCCAGTACTTC	CASSLAGTNEETQYF
TRBD2	TRBV18	NA	TRBJ2-7	TGTGCCAGCTCAACCGGGACTAGCATCCTCGAGCAGTACTTC	CASSTGTSILEQYF
NA	TRBV10-3	NA	TRBJ1-2	TGTGCCATCAGTGAGTGGAGGCTAGGGGAGGACCGTGGCTACACCTTC	CAISEWRLGEDRGYTF
TRBD2	TRBV7-8	NA	TRBJ2-7	TGTGCCAGCAGCTCCTATAGCGGGGCCTCCTACGAGCAGTACTTC	CASSSYSGASYEQYF
TRBD1	TRBV5-1	NA	TRBJ2-7	TGCGCCAGCAGCTTCGGGACAGGGGGCTACGAGCAGTACTTC	CASSFGTGGYEQYF
NA	TRBV5-1	NA	TRBJ2-7	TGCGCCAGCAGCTTATCAGGGGTCTACGAGCAGTACTTC	CASSLSGVYEQYF
NA	TRBV7-2	NA	TRBJ2-3	TGTGCCAGCAGCTCCGGGAGTACTAGCACAGATACGCAGTATTTT	CASSSGSTSTDTQYF
TRBD2	TRBV5-4	once	TRBJ2-5	TGTGCCAGCAGCTGGTCCGGGTCGACTAGCGGTCGGGAGACCCAGTACTTC	CASSWSGSTSGRETQYF
NA	TRBV25-1	once	TRBJ1-6	TGTGCCAGCAGTGAATGGCGGCAGGGCAATTCACCCCTCCACTTT	CASSEWRQGNSPLHF
NA	TRBV7-3	once	TRBJ2-1	TGTGCCAGCAGTCTAACAGGCCAGGGTAGGAATGAGCAGTTCTTC	CASSLTGQGRNEQFF